The sequence of this T cell receptor beta chain was determined in a study of graft-versus-host responses after intestinal transplantation. Overall study results and limits: GvH clones were found in recipient marrow; some appeared first in ileum or blood.

With regard to this clone: The antigen remains undetermined.

Sequencing used immunoSEQ multiplex PCR; TCRdb keeps in-frame clones, though not all of them. The repertoire includes 95,000 to 150,000 clones, 85% to 95% of them detected once, and 0.095% to 0.15% sits in the top ten. V was clipped by 1 base and J by 0 bases; unmatched bases: 4. Germline lookup yields CDR1 SGHTA and CDR2 FQGTGA. The CDR3 is made up of 18 amino acids. This chain uses TRBV7-3 with TRBJ2-6; 9 bases fit TRBD1. The TCR sequence derives from a human donor who received an intestinal transplant. The sample consisted of unstimulated CD4+ T cells sorted from spleen or lymph node cells, taken before intestinal transplant. CDR3 bases: TGTGCCAGCAGCTTAAAGGGACAGGGAGTCTCTGGGGCCAACGTCCTGACTTTC. This translates into CASSLKGQGVSGANVLTF.